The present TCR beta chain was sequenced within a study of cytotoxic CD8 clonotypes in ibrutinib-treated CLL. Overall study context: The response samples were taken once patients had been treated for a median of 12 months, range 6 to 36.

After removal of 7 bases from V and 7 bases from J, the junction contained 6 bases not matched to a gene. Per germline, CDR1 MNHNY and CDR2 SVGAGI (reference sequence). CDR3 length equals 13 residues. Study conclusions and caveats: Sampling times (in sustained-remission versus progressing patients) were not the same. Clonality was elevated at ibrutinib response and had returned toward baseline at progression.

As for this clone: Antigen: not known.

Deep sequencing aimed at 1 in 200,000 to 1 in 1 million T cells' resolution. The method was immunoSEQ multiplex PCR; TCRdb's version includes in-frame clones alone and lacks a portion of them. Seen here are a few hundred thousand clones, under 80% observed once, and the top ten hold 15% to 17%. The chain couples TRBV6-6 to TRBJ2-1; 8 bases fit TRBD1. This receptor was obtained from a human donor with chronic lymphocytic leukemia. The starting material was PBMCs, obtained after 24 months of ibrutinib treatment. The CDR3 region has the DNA TGTGCCAGCAATAAACAGGGGGGTAATGAGCAGTTCTTC. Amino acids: CASNKQGGNEQFF.